This T cell receptor beta chain was profiled in a study of blood T cell repertoires in COVID-19. About the study: COVID-19 samples, acute and convalescent, were from the United States, Italy and Spain.

Clones were sequenced by immunoSEQ multiplex PCR, and TCRdb holds only the in-frame ones, with some missing. In the table there are under 250,000 clones, 86% of which are singletons. The CDR3 loop spans 15 amino acids. Germline loops: CDR1 SGHRS, CDR2 YFSETQ. Trimming left V 2 bases short and J 1 base short, with 13 bases between. The TCR originated in a man aged 55 to 70 with acute or convalescent COVID-19. V usage is TRBV5-1 and J usage is TRBJ2-7; D gene ambiguous. Sequences were obtained from peripheral blood. CDR3 residues: CASSLIRGGSYEQYF. CDR3 in DNA: TGCGCCAGCAGCTTAATCCGTGGCGGTTCCTACGAGCAGTACTTC.